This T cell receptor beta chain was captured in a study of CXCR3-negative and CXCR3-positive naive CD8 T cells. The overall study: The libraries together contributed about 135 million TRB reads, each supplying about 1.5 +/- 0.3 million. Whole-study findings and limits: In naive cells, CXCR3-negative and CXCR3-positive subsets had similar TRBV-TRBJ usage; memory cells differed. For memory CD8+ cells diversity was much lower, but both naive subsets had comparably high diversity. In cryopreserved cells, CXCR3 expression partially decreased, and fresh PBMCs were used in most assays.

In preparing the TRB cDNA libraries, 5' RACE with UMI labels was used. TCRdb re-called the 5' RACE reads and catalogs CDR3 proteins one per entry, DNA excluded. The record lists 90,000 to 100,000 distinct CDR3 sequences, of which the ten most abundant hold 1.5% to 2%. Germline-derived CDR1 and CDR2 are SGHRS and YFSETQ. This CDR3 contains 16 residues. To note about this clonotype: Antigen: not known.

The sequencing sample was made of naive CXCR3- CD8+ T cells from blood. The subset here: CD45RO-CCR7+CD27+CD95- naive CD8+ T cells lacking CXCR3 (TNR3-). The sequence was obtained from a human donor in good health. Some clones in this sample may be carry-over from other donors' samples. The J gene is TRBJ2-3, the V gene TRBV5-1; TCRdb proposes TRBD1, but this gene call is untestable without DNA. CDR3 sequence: CASSFTGGEGVDTQYF.